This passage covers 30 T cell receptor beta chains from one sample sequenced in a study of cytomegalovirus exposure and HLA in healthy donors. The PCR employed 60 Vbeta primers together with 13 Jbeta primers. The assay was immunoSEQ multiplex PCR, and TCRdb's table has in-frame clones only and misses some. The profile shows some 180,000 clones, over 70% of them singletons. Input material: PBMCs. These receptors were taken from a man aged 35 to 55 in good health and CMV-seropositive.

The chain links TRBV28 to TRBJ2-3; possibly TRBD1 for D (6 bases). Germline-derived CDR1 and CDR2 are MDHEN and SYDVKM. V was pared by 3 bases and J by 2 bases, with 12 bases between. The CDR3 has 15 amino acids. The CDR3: CASSLPGANTDTQYF. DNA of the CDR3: TGTGCCAGCAGTTTGCCAGGGGCAAACACAGATACGCAGTATTTT.

The CDR3 is CASSLSGRGGNQPQHF. CDR3 coding DNA: TGTGCCAGCAGCTTATCCGGCAGGGGCGGTAATCAGCCCCAGCATTTT. V and J are TRBV7-9 and TRBJ1-5, with D tentatively TRBD1 (6 bases). Germline CDR1 SEHNR, CDR2 FQNEAQ (reference sequence). Trimming stripped 2 bases from V and 4 bases from J, with 15 bases between. The CDR3 contains 16 residues.

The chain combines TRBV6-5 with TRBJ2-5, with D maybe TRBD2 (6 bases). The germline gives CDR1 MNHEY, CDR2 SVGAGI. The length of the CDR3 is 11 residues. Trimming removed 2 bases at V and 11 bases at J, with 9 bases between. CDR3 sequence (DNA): TGTGCCAGCAGTTACAGGGAGGAGCAGTACTTC. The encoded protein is CASSYREEQYF.

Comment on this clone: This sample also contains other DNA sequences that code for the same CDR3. CDR3 residues: CAWSFPGTGWYF. The DNA of the CDR3 is TGTGCCTGGAGCTTCCCCGGGACAGGTTGGTACTTC. The chain uses TRBV30 and TRBJ2-5; 8 nucleotides align to TRBD1. This CDR3 comprises 12 residues. With 3 bases clipped from V and 13 bases from J, the junction kept 10 bases outside the gene matches. Germline V lookup: CDR1 GTSNPN, CDR2 SVGIG (reference sequence).

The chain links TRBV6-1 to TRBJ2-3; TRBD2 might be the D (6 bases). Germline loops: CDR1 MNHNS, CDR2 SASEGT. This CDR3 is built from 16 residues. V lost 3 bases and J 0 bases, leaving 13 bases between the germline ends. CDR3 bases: TGTGCCAGCAGTGAGCGCGGGACGGGCAGCACAGATACGCAGTATTTT. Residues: CASSERGTGSTDTQYF.

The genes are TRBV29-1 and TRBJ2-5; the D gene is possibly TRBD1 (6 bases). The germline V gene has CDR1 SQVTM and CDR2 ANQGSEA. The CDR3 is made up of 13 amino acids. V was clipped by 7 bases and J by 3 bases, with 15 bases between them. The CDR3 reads CSAPSGVKETQYF. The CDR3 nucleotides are TGCAGCGCTCCTTCAGGGGTGAAAGAGACCCAGTACTTC.

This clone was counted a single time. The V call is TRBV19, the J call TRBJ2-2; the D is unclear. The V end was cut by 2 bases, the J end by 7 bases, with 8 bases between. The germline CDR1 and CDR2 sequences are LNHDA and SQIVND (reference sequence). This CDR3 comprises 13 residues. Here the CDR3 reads CASSIMRSGELFF. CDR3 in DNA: TGTGCCAGTAGTATAATGAGAAGCGGGGAGCTGTTTTTT. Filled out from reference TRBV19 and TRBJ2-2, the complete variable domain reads DGGITQSPKYLFRKEGQNVTLSCEQNLNHDAMYWYRQDPGQGLRLIYYSQIVNDFQKGDIAEGYSVSREKKESFPLTVTSAQKNPTAFYLCASSIMRSGELFFGEGSRLTVL.

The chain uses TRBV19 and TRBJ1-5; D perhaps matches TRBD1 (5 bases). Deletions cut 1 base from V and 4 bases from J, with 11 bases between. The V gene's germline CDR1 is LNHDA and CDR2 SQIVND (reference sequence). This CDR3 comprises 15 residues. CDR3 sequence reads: CASSIVRTKNQPQHF. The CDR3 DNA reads TGTGCCAGTAGTATAGTGAGGACAAAAAATCAGCCCCAGCATTTT. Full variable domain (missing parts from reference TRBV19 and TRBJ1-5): DGGITQSPKYLFRKEGQNVTLSCEQNLNHDAMYWYRQDPGQGLRLIYYSQIVNDFQKGDIAEGYSVSREKKESFPLTVTSAQKNPTAFYLCASSIVRTKNQPQHFGDGTRLSIL.

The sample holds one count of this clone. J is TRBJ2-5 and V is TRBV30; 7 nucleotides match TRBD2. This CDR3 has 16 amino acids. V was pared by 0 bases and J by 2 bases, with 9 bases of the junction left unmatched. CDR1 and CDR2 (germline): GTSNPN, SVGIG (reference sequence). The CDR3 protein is CAWSVGRESWQETQYF. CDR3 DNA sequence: TGTGCCTGGAGTGTAGGGCGGGAGAGTTGGCAAGAGACCCAGTACTTC. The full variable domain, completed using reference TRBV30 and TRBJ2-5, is SQTIHQWPATLVQPVGSPLSLECTVEGTSNPNLYWYRQAAGRGLQLLFYSVGIGQISSEVPQNLSASRPQDRQFILSSKKLLLSDSGFYLCAWSVGRESWQETQYFGPGTRLLVL.

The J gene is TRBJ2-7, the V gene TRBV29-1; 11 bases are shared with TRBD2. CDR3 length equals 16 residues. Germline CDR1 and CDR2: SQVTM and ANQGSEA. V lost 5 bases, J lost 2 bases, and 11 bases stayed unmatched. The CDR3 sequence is CSVSDSGRGSAYEQYF. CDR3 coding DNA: TGCAGCGTTTCGGATAGCGGGAGGGGTTCCGCCTACGAGCAGTACTTC.

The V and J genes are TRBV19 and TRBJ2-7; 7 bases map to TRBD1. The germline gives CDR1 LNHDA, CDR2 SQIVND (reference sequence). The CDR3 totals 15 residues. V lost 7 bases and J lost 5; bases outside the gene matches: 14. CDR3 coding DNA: TGTGCCAGTACCACCGGACAGGCGTCCCCCCACGAGCAGTACTTC. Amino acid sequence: CASTTGQASPHEQYF.

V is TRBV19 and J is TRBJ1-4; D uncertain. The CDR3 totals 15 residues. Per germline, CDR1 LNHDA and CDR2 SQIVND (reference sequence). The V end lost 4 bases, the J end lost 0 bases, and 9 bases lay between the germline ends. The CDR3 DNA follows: TGTGCCAGTAGTACCCGAGGAGCAACTAATGAAAAACTGTTTTTT. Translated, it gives CASSTRGATNEKLFF.

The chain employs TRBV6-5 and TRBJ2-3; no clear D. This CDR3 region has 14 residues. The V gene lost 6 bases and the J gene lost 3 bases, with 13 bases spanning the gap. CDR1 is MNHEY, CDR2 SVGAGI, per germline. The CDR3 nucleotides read TGTGCCAGCAGCTTTACGTACGAGACAGATACGCAGTATTTT. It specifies CASSFTYETDTQYF.

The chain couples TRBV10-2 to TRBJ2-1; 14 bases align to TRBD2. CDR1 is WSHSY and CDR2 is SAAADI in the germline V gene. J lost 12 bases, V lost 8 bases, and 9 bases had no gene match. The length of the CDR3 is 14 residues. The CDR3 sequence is CASLGLAGARGQFF. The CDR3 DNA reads TGCGCCAGCCTGGGACTAGCGGGAGCGCGAGGGCAGTTCTTC.

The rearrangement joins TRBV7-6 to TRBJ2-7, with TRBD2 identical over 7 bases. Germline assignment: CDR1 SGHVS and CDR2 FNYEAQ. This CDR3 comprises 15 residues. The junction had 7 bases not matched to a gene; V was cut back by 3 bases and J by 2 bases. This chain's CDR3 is CASSFGTTETYEQYF. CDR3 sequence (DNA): TGTGCCAGCAGCTTTGGGACTACCGAAACCTACGAGCAGTACTTC.

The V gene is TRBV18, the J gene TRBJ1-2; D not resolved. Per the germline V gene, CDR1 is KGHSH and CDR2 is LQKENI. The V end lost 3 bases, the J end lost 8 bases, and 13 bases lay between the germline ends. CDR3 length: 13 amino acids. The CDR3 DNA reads TGTGCCAGCTCACCGTACGGGTTTGAGGGCTACACCTTC. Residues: CASSPYGFEGYTF. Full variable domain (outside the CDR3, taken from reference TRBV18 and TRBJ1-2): NAGVMQNPRHLVRRRGQEARLRCSPMKGHSHVYWYRQLPEEGLKFMVYLQKENIIDESGMPKERFSAEFPKEGPSILRIQQVVRGDSAAYFCASSPYGFEGYTFGSGTRLTVV.

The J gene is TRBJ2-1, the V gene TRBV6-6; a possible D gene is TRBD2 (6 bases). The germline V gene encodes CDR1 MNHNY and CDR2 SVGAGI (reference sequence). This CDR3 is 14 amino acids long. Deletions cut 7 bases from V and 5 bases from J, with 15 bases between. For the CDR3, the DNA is TGTGCCAGCAACTATGGGGAGGTAGACAATGAGCAGTTCTTC. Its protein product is CASNYGEVDNEQFF.

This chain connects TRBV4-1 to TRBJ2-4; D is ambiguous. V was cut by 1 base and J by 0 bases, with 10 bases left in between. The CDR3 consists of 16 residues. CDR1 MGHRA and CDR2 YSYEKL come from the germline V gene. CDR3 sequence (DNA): TGCGCCAGCAGCCAAGGATCTACAGTAGCCAAAAACATTCAGTACTTC. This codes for CASSQGSTVAKNIQYF.

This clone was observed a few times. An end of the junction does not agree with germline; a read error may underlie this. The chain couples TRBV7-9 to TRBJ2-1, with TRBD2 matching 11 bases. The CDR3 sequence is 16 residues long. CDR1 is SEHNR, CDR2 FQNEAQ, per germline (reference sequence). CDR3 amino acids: CSSSRSSSGRFYEQFF. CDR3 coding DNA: TGTTCCAGCAGTCGATCCTCTAGCGGGAGGTTCTATGAGCAGTTCTTC.

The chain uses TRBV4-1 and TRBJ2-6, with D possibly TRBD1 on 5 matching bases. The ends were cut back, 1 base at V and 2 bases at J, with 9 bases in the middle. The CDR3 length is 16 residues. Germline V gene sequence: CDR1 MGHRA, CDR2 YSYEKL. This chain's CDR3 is CASSQAPGTGANVLTF. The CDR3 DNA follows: TGCGCCAGCAGCCAAGCTCCAGGGACTGGGGCCAACGTCCTGACTTTC.

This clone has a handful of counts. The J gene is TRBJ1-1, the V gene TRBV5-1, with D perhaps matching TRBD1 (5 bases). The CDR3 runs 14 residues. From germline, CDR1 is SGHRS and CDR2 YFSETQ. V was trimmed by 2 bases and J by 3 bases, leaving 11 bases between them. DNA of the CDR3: TGCGCCAGCAGCTTCGGGAGGGGTGACACTGAAGCTTTCTTT. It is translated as CASSFGRGDTEAFF.

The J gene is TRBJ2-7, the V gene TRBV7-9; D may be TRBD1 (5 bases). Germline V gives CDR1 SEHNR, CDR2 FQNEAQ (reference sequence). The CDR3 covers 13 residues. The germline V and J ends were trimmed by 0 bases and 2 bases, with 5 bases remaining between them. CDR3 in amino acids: CASSLAGAYEQYF. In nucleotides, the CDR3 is TGTGCCAGCAGCTTAGCAGGGGCCTACGAGCAGTACTTC.

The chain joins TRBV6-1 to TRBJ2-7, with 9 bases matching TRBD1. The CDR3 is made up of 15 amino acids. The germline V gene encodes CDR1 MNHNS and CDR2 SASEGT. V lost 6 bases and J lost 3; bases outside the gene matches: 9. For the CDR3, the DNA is TGTGCCAGCAGGACCGACAGGGGGGCTCTCTACGAGCAGTACTTC. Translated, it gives CASRTDRGALYEQYF.

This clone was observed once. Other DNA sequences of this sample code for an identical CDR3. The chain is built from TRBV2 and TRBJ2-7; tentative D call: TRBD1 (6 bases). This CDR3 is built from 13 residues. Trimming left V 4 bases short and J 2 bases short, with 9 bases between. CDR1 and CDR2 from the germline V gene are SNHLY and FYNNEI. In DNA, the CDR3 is TGTGCCAGCAGTGCGAACAGGGCCTACGAGCAGTACTTC. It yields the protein CASSANRAYEQYF.

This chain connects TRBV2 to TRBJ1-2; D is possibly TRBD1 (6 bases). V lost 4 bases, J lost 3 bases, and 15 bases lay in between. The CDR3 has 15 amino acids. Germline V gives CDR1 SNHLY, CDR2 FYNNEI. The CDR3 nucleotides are TGTGCCAGCAGTGGGGGGCCGGGGCGCGACTATGGCTACACCTTC. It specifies CASSGGPGRDYGYTF.

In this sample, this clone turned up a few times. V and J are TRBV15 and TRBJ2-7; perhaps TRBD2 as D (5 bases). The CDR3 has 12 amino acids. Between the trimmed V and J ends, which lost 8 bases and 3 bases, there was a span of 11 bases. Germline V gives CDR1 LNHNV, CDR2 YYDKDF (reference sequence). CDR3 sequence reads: CATAQDYYEQYF. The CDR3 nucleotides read TGTGCCACCGCTCAAGACTACTACGAGCAGTACTTC.

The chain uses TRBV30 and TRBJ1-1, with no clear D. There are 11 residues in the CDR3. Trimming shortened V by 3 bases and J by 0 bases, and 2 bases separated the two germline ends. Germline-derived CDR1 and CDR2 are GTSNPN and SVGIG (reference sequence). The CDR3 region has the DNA TGTGCCTGGAGCATGAACACTGAAGCTTTCTTT. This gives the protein CAWSMNTEAFF.

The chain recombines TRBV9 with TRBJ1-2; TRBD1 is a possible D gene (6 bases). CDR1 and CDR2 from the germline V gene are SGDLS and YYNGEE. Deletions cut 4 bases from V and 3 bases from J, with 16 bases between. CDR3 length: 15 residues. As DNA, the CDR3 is TGTGCCAGCAGCAAAGACGGGGGGCGATACTATGGCTACACCTTC. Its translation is CASSKDGGRYYGYTF.

The CDR3 protein is CASSRRSGEAFF. For the CDR3, the DNA is TGTGCCAGCAGCCGTCGATCGGGTGAAGCTTTCTTT. V and J are TRBV7-2 and TRBJ1-1; no reliable D call. Trimming left V 5 bases short and J 7 bases short, with 11 bases between. This CDR3 region has 12 residues. Per the germline V gene, CDR1 is SGHTA and CDR2 is FQGNSA.

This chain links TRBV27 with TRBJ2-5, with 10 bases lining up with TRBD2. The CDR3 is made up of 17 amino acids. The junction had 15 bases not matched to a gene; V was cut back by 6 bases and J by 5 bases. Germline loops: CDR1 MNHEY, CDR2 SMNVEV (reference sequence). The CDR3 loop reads CASSPTSIGAGGETQYF. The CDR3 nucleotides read TGTGCCAGCAGCCCCACCTCTATAGGAGCGGGAGGGGAGACCCAGTACTTC.